This note documents a single TCR delta chain sequence. V was cut by 0 bases and J by 7 bases, with 23 bases left in between. The CDR3 contains 17 residues. Germline V gives CDR1 GEAIGNYY, CDR2 EKD. The entry originates in a study of gamma-delta T cells after stem cell transplantation. TCRdb processed the RT-PCR reads again with the CATT caller. The sample lists 1,000 to 1,500 delta-chain clones, more than 15% occurring once. The chain joins TRDV2 to TRDJ1, with D tentatively TRDD3 (5 bases). The receptor comes from a human donor. It is not recorded whose cells these are; they may come from a transplant donor. The sample comprised gamma-delta T cells. This CDR3 is CACDTVSSGVYSGKLIF. CDR3 nucleotide sequence: TGTGCCTGTGACACCGTGAGTAGTGGGGTATACTCTGGTAAACTCATCTTT.